Presented here are 16 T cell receptor beta chains from one specimen sequenced in a study of T cells after posttransplantation cyclophosphamide. Treatment was busulfan-fludarabine conditioning, a marrow graft, and cyclophosphamide on days +3 and +4. Profiled with immunoSEQ multiplex PCR; TCRdb holds only in-frame clones, not every one. The data show roughly 20,000 clones, less than 80% seen once. This sample comprised PBMCs, obtained after an allogeneic stem cell transplant with post-transplant cyclophosphamide. These receptors came from a male patient in his thirties who received an allogeneic stem cell transplant from a related donor, was CMV-positive, and had acute GVHD only. Some T cells may have originated in the graft donor.

The J gene is TRBJ1-4, the V gene TRBV10-3; 9 nucleotides align to TRBD1. The germline V gene has CDR1 ENHRY and CDR2 SYGVKD. This CDR3 region has 15 residues. J gave up 8 bases and V 2 bases, and 6 bases lay outside the gene matches. The CDR3 DNA is TGTGCCATCAGTGAGGGGACAGGGCAGCTGGAAAAACTGTTTTTT. It is translated as CAISEGTGQLEKLFF.

The rearrangement links TRBV28 to TRBJ2-3; TRBD1 aligns across 9 bases. V shed 10 bases, J shed 1 base, and the junction held 6 bases outside the gene matches. The CDR3 runs 14 residues. Germline loops: CDR1 MDHEN, CDR2 SYDVKM. The CDR3 coding sequence is TGTGCCACCACAGGGGGCGCGGGCACAGATACGCAGTATTTT. As protein: CATTGGAGTDTQYF.

This clone is a singleton in its sample. The genes are TRBV7-8 and TRBJ2-2; TRBD1 might be the D (5 bases). The V and J ends lost 6 bases and 3 bases respectively, with 20 bases between them. The CDR3 is 17 residues long. Germline CDR1 SGHVS, CDR2 FQNEAQ. This chain's CDR3 is CASRPRSRAFDTGELFF. The CDR3 DNA reads TGTGCCAGCAGGCCTAGGTCCAGGGCCTTTGACACCGGGGAGCTGTTTTTT.

The chain couples TRBV7-2 to TRBJ2-4, with 13 nucleotides matching TRBD2. V was clipped by 5 bases and J by 2 bases; unmatched bases: 6. The germline CDR1 and CDR2 sequences are SGHTA and FQGNSA. The CDR3 consists of 17 residues. DNA of the CDR3: TGTGCCAGCAGCATTACTAGCGGGGGGGCCCCCAAAAACATTCAGTACTTC. Translation gives CASSITSGGAPKNIQYF.

This chain connects TRBV4-2 to TRBJ2-7; tentative D call: TRBD1 (5 bases). The V end was cut by 1 base, the J end by 3 bases, with 7 bases between. Germline loops: CDR1 LGHNA, CDR2 YNFKEQ. The CDR3 totals 13 residues. The CDR3 loop is CASSQGGFYEQYF. CDR3 coding DNA: TGTGCCAGCAGCCAAGGGGGCTTCTACGAGCAGTACTTC.

The table lists this clone with many counts. This chain joins TRBV5-5 and TRBJ2-2; 11 bases align to TRBD2. This CDR3 contains 16 residues. V shed 4 bases and J 1 base; nucleotides not matched to a gene: 3. The V gene's germline CDR1 is SGHKS and CDR2 YYEKEE (reference sequence). CDR3 amino acids: CASSPGLAVNTGELFF. CDR3 coding DNA: TGTGCCAGCAGCCCGGGACTAGCGGTGAACACCGGGGAGCTGTTTTTT.

The rearrangement uses TRBV6-5 and TRBJ2-5; TRBD2 matches at 12 bases. From germline, CDR1 is MNHEY and CDR2 SVGAGI. The J segment lost 3 bases and the V segment lost 1 base, leaving 3 bases of the junction unmatched. This CDR3 comprises 16 residues. The CDR3 DNA reads as TGTGCCAGCAGTTACTGGGCTAGCGGGGGGGAAGAGACCCAGTACTTC. The encoded protein is CASSYWASGGEETQYF.

The rearrangement uses TRBV2 and TRBJ2-7; the match to TRBD2 covers 9 bases. CDR1 is SNHLY and CDR2 is FYNNEI in the germline V gene. V trimming: 0 bases; J trimming: 3 bases; junction bases outside the gene matches: 6. The length of the CDR3 is 16 residues. CDR3 residues: CASSEAPRGGVYEQYF. The CDR3 nucleotides are TGTGCCAGCAGTGAAGCGCCGCGGGGGGGTGTCTACGAGCAGTACTTC.

This clone has only a few counts. V and J are TRBV19 and TRBJ1-2; 7 bases line up with TRBD1. Per the germline V gene, CDR1 is LNHDA and CDR2 is SQIVND (reference sequence). Trimming removed 3 bases from V and 3 bases from J; junction bases left unmatched: 4. This CDR3 spans 14 amino acids. The CDR3 sequence is CASSIRDSHYGYTF. The CDR3, as DNA: TGTGCCAGTAGTATTCGGGACAGTCACTATGGCTACACCTTC.

The sample holds a few counts of this clone. CDR3 sequence (DNA): TGTGCCAGCAGCTTAGCCCGGTCCTATGGCTACACCTTC. It encodes CASSLARSYGYTF. The V call is TRBV7-2, the J call TRBJ1-2; D call uncertain. CDR3 length equals 13 residues. Looked up from germline, CDR1 is SGHTA and CDR2 is FQGNSA. The V and J ends lost 0 bases and 4 bases respectively, with 6 bases between them.

The chain links TRBV28 to TRBJ1-2; D gene ambiguous. V was pared by 5 bases and J by 1 base, with 8 bases between. Germline CDR1 is MDHEN and CDR2 is SYDVKM. The CDR3 is 13 residues long. The CDR3 DNA follows: TGTGCCAGCAGTGTTGGAGTTAACTATGGCTACACCTTC. Its protein is CASSVGVNYGYTF.

The chain couples TRBV27 to TRBJ2-7, with TRBD1 identical over 7 bases. From germline, CDR1 is MNHEY and CDR2 SMNVEV (reference sequence). CDR3 length: 14 amino acids. Trimming cost V 5 bases and J 5 bases; bases outside gene matches: 9. As DNA, the CDR3 is TGTGCCAGCAGTCCCCGACAGGGATCCGACGAGCAGTACTTC. It yields the protein CASSPRQGSDEQYF.

The chain employs TRBV5-1 and TRBJ1-2; D might be TRBD1 (6 bases). The CDR3 has 16 residues. Germline lookup yields CDR1 SGHRS and CDR2 YFSETQ. The V end was cut by 1 base, the J end by 5 bases, with 18 bases between. CDR3 loop: CASSLRAQGKGYGYTF. The CDR3 nucleotides are TGCGCCAGCAGCTTGCGGGCTCAGGGGAAAGGGTATGGCTACACCTTC. Together with reference TRBV5-1 and TRBJ1-2, the CDR3 gives the full variable domain: KAGVTQTPRYLIKTRGQQVTLSCSPISGHRSVSWYQQTPGQGLQFLFEYFSETQRNKGNFPGRFSGRQFSNSRSEMNVSTLELGDSALYLCASSLRAQGKGYGYTFGSGTRLTVV.

The rearrangement uses TRBV6-6 and TRBJ1-2, with 10 bases matching TRBD1. Per germline, CDR1 MNHNY and CDR2 SVGAGI (reference sequence). CDR3 length: 14 amino acids. V trimming: 3 bases; J trimming: 8 bases; junction bases outside the gene matches: 6. DNA for the CDR3: TGTGCCAGCAGTTATGAGGACAGGGGGAAGGGCTACACCTTC. Translated, it gives CASSYEDRGKGYTF.

The gene calls are TRBV9 and TRBJ1-2, with D perhaps matching TRBD1 (5 bases). Trimming stripped 0 bases from V and 2 bases from J, with 8 bases between. Germline CDR1 SGDLS, CDR2 YYNGEE. CDR3 size: 14 residues. CDR3 sequence reads: CASSVGGGNYGYTF. DNA of the CDR3: TGTGCCAGCAGCGTAGGGGGGGGGAACTATGGCTACACCTTC.

The V and J genes are TRBV5-1 and TRBJ1-2, with 11 bases lining up with TRBD1. In germline, CDR1 is SGHRS, CDR2 YFSETQ. The CDR3 totals 14 residues. The J segment lost 8 bases and the V segment lost 4 bases, leaving 7 bases of the junction unmatched. CDR3 coding DNA: TGCGCCAGCAGCATAGGACAGGGGGCGTTCGGCTACACCTTC. Its translation is CASSIGQGAFGYTF.